This TCR beta chain was sequenced for a study of vaccination and CD4 T cells after COVID-19. General study points: Convalescent patients' vaccine-specific clones were spike mono-reactive in 304 of 307 cases.

Treatment defined: roughly 10-day PBMC culture with coronavirus spike peptide pools or control peptides (ViraFEST assay). Points on this clonotype: No antigen is known for it.

Germline CDR1 and CDR2: SGHAT and FQNNGV. The CDR3 has 13 amino acids. V was cut by 2 bases and J by 7 bases, with 10 bases left in between. The Oncomine TCR Beta short-read assay was applied to DNA of cultured CD4+ T cells. Genomic DNA was drawn out of CD4+ T cells grown in culture. TCRdb reanalysed the PCR reads using MiXCR and keeps one entry per CDR3 protein. The table shows more than 9,000 distinct CDR3 sequences, with around 60% occurring only once. The V gene is TRBV11-2, the J gene TRBJ2-3; the D gene is possibly TRBD2 (6 bases). This clonotype was sampled from a human donor who had recovered from COVID-19. Sequenced: CD4+ T cells from blood, cultured in vitro. In DNA form, the CDR3 reads TGTGCCAGCAGCTTAAACCGGGGGAATACGCAGTATTTT. The encoded protein is CASSLNRGNTQYF.